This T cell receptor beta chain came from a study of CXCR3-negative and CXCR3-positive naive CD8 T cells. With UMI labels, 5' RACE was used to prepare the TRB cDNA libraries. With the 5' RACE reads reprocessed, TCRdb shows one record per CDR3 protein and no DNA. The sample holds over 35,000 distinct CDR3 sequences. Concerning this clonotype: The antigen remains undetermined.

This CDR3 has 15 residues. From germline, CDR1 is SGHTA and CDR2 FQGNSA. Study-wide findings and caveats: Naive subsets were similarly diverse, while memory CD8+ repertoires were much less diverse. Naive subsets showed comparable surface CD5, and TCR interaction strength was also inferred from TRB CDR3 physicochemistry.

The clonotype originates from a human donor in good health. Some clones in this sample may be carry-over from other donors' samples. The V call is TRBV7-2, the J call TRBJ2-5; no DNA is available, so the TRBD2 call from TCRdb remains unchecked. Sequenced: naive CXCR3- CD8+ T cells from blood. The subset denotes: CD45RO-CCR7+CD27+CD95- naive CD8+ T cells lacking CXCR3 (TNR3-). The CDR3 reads CASSLTAGGQETQYF.